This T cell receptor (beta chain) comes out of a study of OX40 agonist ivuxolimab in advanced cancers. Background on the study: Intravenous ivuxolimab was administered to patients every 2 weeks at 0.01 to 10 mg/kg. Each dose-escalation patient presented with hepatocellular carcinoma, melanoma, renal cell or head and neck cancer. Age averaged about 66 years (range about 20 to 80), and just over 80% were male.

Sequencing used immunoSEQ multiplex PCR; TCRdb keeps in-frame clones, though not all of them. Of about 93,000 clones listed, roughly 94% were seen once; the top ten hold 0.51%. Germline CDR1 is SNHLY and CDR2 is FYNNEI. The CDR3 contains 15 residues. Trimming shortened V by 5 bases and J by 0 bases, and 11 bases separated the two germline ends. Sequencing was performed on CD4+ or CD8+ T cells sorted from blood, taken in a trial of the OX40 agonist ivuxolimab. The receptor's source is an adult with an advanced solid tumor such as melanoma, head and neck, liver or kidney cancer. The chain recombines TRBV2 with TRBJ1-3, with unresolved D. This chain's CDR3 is CASSPESISGNTIYF. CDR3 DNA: TGTGCCAGCAGTCCTGAGAGCATCTCTGGAAACACCATATATTTT.